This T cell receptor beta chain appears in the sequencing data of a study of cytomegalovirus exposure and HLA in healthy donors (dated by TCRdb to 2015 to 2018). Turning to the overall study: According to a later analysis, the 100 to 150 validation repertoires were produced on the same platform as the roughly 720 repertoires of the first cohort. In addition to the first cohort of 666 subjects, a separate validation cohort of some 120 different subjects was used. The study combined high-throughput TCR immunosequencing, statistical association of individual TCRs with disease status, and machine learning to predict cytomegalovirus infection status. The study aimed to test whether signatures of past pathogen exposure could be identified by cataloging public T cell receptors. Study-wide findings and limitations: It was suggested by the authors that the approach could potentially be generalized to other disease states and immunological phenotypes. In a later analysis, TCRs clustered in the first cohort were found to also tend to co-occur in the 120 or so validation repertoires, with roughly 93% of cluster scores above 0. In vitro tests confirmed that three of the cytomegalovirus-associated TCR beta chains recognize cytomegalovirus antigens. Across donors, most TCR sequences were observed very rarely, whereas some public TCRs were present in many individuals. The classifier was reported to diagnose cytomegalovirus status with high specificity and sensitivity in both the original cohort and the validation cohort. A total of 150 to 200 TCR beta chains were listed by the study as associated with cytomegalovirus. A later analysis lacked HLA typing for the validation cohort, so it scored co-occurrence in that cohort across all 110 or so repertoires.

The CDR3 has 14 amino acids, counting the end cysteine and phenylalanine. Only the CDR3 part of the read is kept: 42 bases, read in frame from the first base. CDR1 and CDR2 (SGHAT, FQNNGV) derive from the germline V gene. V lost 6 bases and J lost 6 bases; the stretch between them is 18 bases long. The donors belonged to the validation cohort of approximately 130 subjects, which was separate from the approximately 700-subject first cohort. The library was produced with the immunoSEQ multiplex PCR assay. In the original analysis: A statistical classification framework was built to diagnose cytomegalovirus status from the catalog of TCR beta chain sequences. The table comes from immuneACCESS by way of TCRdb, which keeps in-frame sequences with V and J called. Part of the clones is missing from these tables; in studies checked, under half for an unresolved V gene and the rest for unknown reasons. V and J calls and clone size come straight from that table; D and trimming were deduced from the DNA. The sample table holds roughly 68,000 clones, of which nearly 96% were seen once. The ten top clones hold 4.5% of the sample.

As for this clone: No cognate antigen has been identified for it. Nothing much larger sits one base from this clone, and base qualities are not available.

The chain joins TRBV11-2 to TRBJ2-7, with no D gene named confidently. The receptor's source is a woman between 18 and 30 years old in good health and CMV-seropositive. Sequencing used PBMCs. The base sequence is TGTGCCAGCAGTCAAATCCGAGGTCCTGGCGAGCAGTACTTC. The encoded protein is CASSQIRGPGEQYF.